This T cell receptor beta chain was retrieved from a study of blood T cell repertoires in COVID-19. Study-wide background: Acute and convalescent COVID-19 specimens originated in the United States, Italy and Spain. The analysed material was cDNA or gDNA that came from T cells, B-cell-depleted T cells, or PBMCs.

This clone occurred a few times. The CDR3 has 14 amino acids. Trimming took off 0 bases at V and 2 bases at J, with 8 bases between the two ends. CDR1 is MNHEY and CDR2 is SVGEGT in the germline V gene. As handled by the study authors: Reference gene primer amplification yielded estimated nucleated cell counts. The data were produced by immunoSEQ multiplex PCR, yet TCRdb's version contains in-frame clones alone and is incomplete. That table furnishes V, J and clone size, whereas the DNA furnished D and trimming. The profile covers roughly 150,000 clones, with roughly 80% appearing a single time and 7% to 9% taken by the ten largest.

Sequencing was carried out using peripheral blood. This chain links TRBV6-2 or TRBV6-3 with TRBJ2-7; D perhaps matches TRBD1 (5 bases). The TCR originated in a man between 60 and 70 years old with acute or convalescent COVID-19. DNA for the CDR3: TGTGCCAGCAGTTACTCGGACACCGCCTACGAGCAGTACTTC. This gives the protein CASSYSDTAYEQYF.